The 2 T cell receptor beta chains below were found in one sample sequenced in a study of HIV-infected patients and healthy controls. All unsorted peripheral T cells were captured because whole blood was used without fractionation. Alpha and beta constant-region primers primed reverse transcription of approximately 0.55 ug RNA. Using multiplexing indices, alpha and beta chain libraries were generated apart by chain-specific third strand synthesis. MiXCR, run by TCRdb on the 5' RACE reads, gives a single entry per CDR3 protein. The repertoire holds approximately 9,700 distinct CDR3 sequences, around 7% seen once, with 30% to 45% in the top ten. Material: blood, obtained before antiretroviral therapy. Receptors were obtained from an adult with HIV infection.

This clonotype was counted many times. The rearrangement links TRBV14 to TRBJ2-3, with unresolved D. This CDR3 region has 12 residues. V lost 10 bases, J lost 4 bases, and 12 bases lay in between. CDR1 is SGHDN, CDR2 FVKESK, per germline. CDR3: CAILPRPDTQYF. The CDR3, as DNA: TGTGCCATCCTACCGAGGCCAGATACGCAGTATTTT.

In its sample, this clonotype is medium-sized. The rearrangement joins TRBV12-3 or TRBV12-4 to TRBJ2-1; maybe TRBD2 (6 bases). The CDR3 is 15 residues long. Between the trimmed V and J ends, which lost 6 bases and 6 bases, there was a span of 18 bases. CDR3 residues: CASRPDLGGSNEQFF. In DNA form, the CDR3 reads TGTGCCAGCAGACCGGATCTCGGGGGATCCAATGAGCAGTTCTTC.